Below, 9 T cell receptor beta chains from the same sample are listed, as sequenced in a study of cytotoxic CD8 clonotypes in ibrutinib-treated CLL (dated by TCRdb to the early 2020s). The sample's time point label, decoded: 12 to 13 months on ibrutinib. Library method: the immunoSEQ multiplex PCR assay. TCRdb re-hosts the immuneACCESS table, in-frame sequences only. Its copies lack some clones; in the studies checked, an unresolved V gene accounts for under half of them, and the cause for the rest is not known. In this sample the table shows about 43,000 clones, around 73% of which occur a single time. The ten largest clones capture 13% of the sample. Sequencing used PBMCs, obtained after 12 months of ibrutinib treatment. The origin of the receptors is a human donor with chronic lymphocytic leukemia.

The chain carries TRBV14 and TRBJ2-3; D is possibly TRBD1 (5 bases). The V gene lost 4 bases and the J gene lost 5 bases, with 13 bases spanning the gap. This CDR3 comprises 14 residues. Germline V CDR1 and CDR2: SGHDN, FVKESK. The CDR3 DNA is TGTGCCAGCAGCCCTTTAGGGGCCGGAGATACGCAGTATTTT. This translates into CASSPLGAGDTQYF.

The chain recombines TRBV11-3 with TRBJ2-3; TRBD1 agrees at 8 bases. CDR3 length: 15 residues. With V trimmed by 1 base and J by 2 bases, 2 bases remained unmatched. Germline loops: CDR1 SGHNT, CDR2 YENEEA. The CDR3 loop reads CASSLGGQDTDTQYF. In DNA, the CDR3 is TGTGCCAGCAGCTTAGGGGGACAGGACACAGATACGCAGTATTTT.

The V gene is TRBV20-1, the J gene TRBJ2-1; D gene ambiguous. Germline CDR1 is DFQATT and CDR2 is SNEGSKA (reference sequence). This CDR3 comprises 11 residues. V was shortened by 3 bases and J by 9 bases, with 9 bases between the two germline ends. The CDR3 reads CSASWLSEQFF. Written as DNA, the CDR3 is TGCAGTGCTAGTTGGTTGAGTGAGCAGTTCTTC.

The CDR3 reads CAWSVWNEQFF. The DNA of the CDR3 is TGTGCCTGGAGTGTATGGAATGAGCAGTTCTTC. The chain is built from TRBV30 and TRBJ2-1, with no clear D. Between the trimmed V and J ends, which lost 0 bases and 7 bases, there was a span of 4 bases. The CDR3 loop spans 11 amino acids. Germline CDR1 is GTSNPN and CDR2 is SVGIG (reference sequence).

J is TRBJ1-4 and V is TRBV27; TRBD1 matches at 9 bases. V gave up 2 bases and J gave up 8 bases; unmatched junction bases: 3. The CDR3 is 14 amino acids. Germline lookup yields CDR1 MNHEY and CDR2 SMNVEV (reference sequence). The CDR3 loop is CASSLNRGLEKLFF. The CDR3 nucleotides read TGTGCCAGCAGTTTAAACAGGGGGCTGGAAAAACTGTTTTTT.

The J gene is TRBJ2-5, the V gene TRBV6-6, with a tentative D call TRBD1 (6 bases). There are 13 residues in the CDR3. Per germline, CDR1 MNHNY and CDR2 SVGAGI (reference sequence). Trimming took off 8 bases at V and 1 base at J, with 11 bases between the two ends. The CDR3 loop is CASHRGSQETQYF. CDR3 nucleotide sequence: TGTGCCAGCCATAGGGGGAGCCAAGAGACCCAGTACTTC.

The V and J genes are TRBV5-1 and TRBJ2-7; 10 bases match TRBD1. CDR3 length equals 14 residues. The J segment lost 6 bases and the V segment lost 4 bases, leaving 7 bases of the junction unmatched. Germline V CDR1 and CDR2: SGHRS, YFSETQ. The CDR3 region is CASSQGTGEVEQYF. The DNA of the CDR3 is TGCGCCAGCAGCCAAGGGACAGGGGAAGTCGAGCAGTACTTC.

For the CDR3, the DNA is TGTGCCAGCAGCTTGGGAGGGCCCACTGAAGCTTTCTTT. Encoded protein: CASSLGGPTEAFF. V usage is TRBV7-3 and J usage is TRBJ1-1; no clear D gene. There are 13 residues in the CDR3. Between the trimmed V and J ends, which lost 3 bases and 4 bases, there was a span of 9 bases. The V gene's germline CDR1 is SGHTA and CDR2 FQGTGA.

CDR3 sequence: CASSLTAGNFHEQFF. As DNA, the CDR3 is TGTGCCAGCAGCTTAACAGCGGGGAACTTCCATGAGCAGTTCTTC. V usage is TRBV7-3 and J usage is TRBJ2-1; 7 bases are a match to TRBD2. The V and J ends lost 0 bases and 8 bases, in that order; junction bases with no gene match: 7. CDR1 is SGHTA and CDR2 is FQGTGA in the germline V gene. This CDR3 has 15 amino acids.